What follows are 30 T cell receptor beta chains derived from one specimen sequenced in a study of CD8 T cells in Susac syndrome (dated by TCRdb to the late 2010s). Library generation was performed with the immunoSEQ multiplex PCR assay. RNA was extracted with the RNeasy kit and roughly 0.5 to 1 ug was reverse transcribed using random hexamers. The public sequencing data were trimmed at Q25 with fastp and processed into clonotypes with MiXCR by TCRdb, which kept only in-frame beta chains. Merged by CDR3 protein, the rows form single entries marked with the most common genes and DNA. This sample holds 130,000 to 150,000 distinct CDR3 sequences; approximately 93% were observed only once. Roughly 0.083% of the sample is taken by the ten largest. The specimen sequenced was CD4+ T cells from PBMCs. The receptors derive from a human donor in good health.

V is TRBV7-8 and J is TRBJ1-5, with D unresolved. V lost 0 bases to trimming and J lost 4 bases, with 7 bases between them. Germline V gene sequence: CDR1 SGHVS, CDR2 FQNEAQ. The CDR3 covers 14 residues. CDR3 DNA: TGTGCCAGCAGCTTAGCTCGGCTGAATCAGCCCCAGCATTTT. This sequence encodes CASSLARLNQPQHF.

The chain couples TRBV2 to TRBJ2-3; 8 bases map to TRBD2. The CDR3 runs to 14 residues. CDR1 is SNHLY and CDR2 is FYNNEI in the germline V gene. With 6 bases clipped from V and 2 bases from J, the junction kept 4 bases outside the gene matches. This chain's CDR3 is CASRRRGATDTQYF. The CDR3, as DNA: TGTGCCAGCAGACGGCGGGGGGCCACAGATACGCAGTATTTT.

The CDR3 DNA follows: TGCGCCAGCAGCCAACAGAGCTCCTACGAGCAGTACTTC. Amino acid sequence: CASSQQSSYEQYF. The chain is built from TRBV5-1 and TRBJ2-7; D ambiguous. Germline assignment: CDR1 SGHRS and CDR2 YFSETQ. With 4 bases removed from V and 0 bases from J, the gap between germline ends came to 8 bases. The CDR3 sequence is 13 residues long.

V is TRBV24-1 and J is TRBJ2-1; 8 positions match TRBD2. V dropped 4 bases and J dropped 0; count of bases not matched to a gene: 7. The CDR3 has 17 amino acids. Germline V gene sequence: CDR1 KGHDR, CDR2 SFDVKD. The CDR3 sequence: CATSDGGADRSYNEQFF. CDR3 nucleotide sequence: TGTGCCACCAGTGACGGGGGGGCGGACCGCTCCTACAATGAGCAGTTCTTC.

The V call is TRBV29-1, the J call TRBJ2-5; 8 bases line up with TRBD1. The CDR3 contains 12 residues. Looked up from germline, CDR1 is SQVTM and CDR2 is ANQGSEA. After removal of 8 bases from V and 3 bases from J, the junction contained 5 bases not matched to a gene. The CDR3 sequence: CSSRTGKETQYF. CDR3 nucleotide sequence: TGCAGCTCTAGGACAGGGAAAGAGACCCAGTACTTC.

In DNA, the CDR3 is TGTGCCAGCAGCTACCTCAGAGATACGCAGTATTTT. It yields the protein CASSYLRDTQYF. The V and J genes are TRBV12-3 or TRBV12-4 and TRBJ2-3; the D is unclear. There are 12 residues in the CDR3. Trimming pared 6 bases from V and 5 bases from J, leaving 9 bases between.

V usage is TRBV3-1 and J usage is TRBJ2-3; TRBD2 matches at 9 bases. V shed 2 bases and J 6 bases; nucleotides not matched to a gene: 15. CDR1 and CDR2 (germline): LGHDT, YNNKEL (reference sequence). This CDR3 spans 18 amino acids. The CDR3 sequence: CASSQRGRVAGVQDTQYF. CDR3 nucleotide sequence: TGTGCCAGCAGCCAACGGGGAAGGGTAGCGGGAGTGCAGGATACGCAGTATTTT.

This chain connects TRBV7-9 to TRBJ1-2; 7 bases are a match to TRBD1. The junction had 7 bases not matched to a gene; V was cut back by 5 bases and J by 7 bases. The length of the CDR3 is 13 residues. The germline V gene encodes CDR1 SEHNR and CDR2 FQNEAQ (reference sequence). The CDR3 loop reads CASSARQGFGYTF. The DNA of the CDR3 is TGTGCCAGCAGCGCACGACAGGGCTTTGGCTACACCTTC.

V gene TRBV5-1 combines with J gene TRBJ2-5, with 7 bases identical to TRBD1. The trim removed 4 bases at V and 3 bases at J, leaving 9 bases unmatched. This CDR3 is built from 15 residues. Germline CDR1 reads SGHRS; CDR2 reads YFSETQ. The CDR3 DNA reads as TGCGCCAGCAGCGGTGGCAGGGGGTTCGAAGAGACCCAGTACTTC. This codes for CASSGGRGFEETQYF.

The chain uses TRBV14 and TRBJ2-1; a possible D gene is TRBD1 (6 bases). The CDR3 length is 14 residues. The ends were cut back, 4 bases at V and 13 bases at J, with 20 bases in the middle. Germline CDR1 SGHDN, CDR2 FVKESK. The CDR3 DNA is TGTGCCAGCAGCCCAGTAACAGGGTCGAGGCCCCAGTTCTTC. Amino acids: CASSPVTGSRPQFF.

V usage is TRBV18 and J usage is TRBJ1-4; unclear D gene. Germline lookup yields CDR1 KGHSH and CDR2 LQKENI. Trimming removed 0 bases from V and 6 bases from J, with 2 bases in between. This CDR3 spans 12 amino acids. The CDR3 sequence: CASSPPYEKLFF. The DNA of the CDR3 is TGTGCCAGCTCACCACCGTATGAAAAACTGTTTTTT. Filled out from reference TRBV18 and TRBJ1-4, the complete variable domain reads NAGVMQNPRHLVRRRGQEARLRCSPMKGHSHVYWYRQLPEEGLKFMVYLQKENIIDESGMPKERFSAEFPKEGPSILRIQQVVRGDSAAYFCASSPPYEKLFFGSGTQLSVL.

The V gene is TRBV15, the J gene TRBJ2-6; no clear D. Germline lookup yields CDR1 LNHNV and CDR2 YYDKDF (reference sequence). The CDR3 has 18 amino acids. The V and J ends lost 0 bases and 0 bases respectively, with 12 bases between them. In DNA, the CDR3 is TGTGCCACCAGCAGAGATCTGCCAGGTCACTCTGGGGCCAACGTCCTGACTTTC. It codes for CATSRDLPGHSGANVLTF.

The chain employs TRBV18 and TRBJ2-3; D might be TRBD2 (5 bases). Germline-derived CDR1 and CDR2 are KGHSH and LQKENI. V was trimmed by 1 base and J by 3 bases, leaving 8 bases between them. The CDR3 length is 14 residues. CDR3 loop: CASSPLRETDTQYF. The CDR3 bases are TGTGCCAGCTCACCACTAAGGGAGACAGATACGCAGTATTTT. Filled out from reference TRBV18 and TRBJ2-3, the complete variable domain reads NAGVMQNPRHLVRRRGQEARLRCSPMKGHSHVYWYRQLPEEGLKFMVYLQKENIIDESGMPKERFSAEFPKEGPSILRIQQVVRGDSAAYFCASSPLRETDTQYFGPGTRLTVL.

V is TRBV5-4 and J is TRBJ2-2, with D perhaps matching TRBD1 or TRBD2 (5 bases each). Germline-derived CDR1 and CDR2 are SGHNT and YYREEE (reference sequence). This CDR3 spans 16 amino acids. The V end lost 3 bases, the J end lost 5 bases, and 17 bases lay between the germline ends. In DNA, the CDR3 is TGTGCCAGCAGCTCCTCCGGGACCCGACTGACCGGGGAGCTGTTTTTT. Amino acids: CASSSSGTRLTGELFF.

The chain links TRBV6-1 to TRBJ2-1; 9 positions agree with TRBD2. Unmatched junction bases numbered 9, after V lost 8 bases and J lost 4 bases. Germline V gives CDR1 MNHNS, CDR2 SASEGT. The CDR3 loop spans 15 amino acids. CDR3 residues: CASHFLAGAYNEQFF. CDR3 nucleotide sequence: TGTGCCAGCCACTTCTTAGCGGGAGCGTACAATGAGCAGTTCTTC.

The chain joins TRBV29-1 to TRBJ2-3; tentative D call: TRBD1 (6 bases). The ends were cut back, 1 base at V and 0 bases at J, with 8 bases in the middle. CDR3 length equals 14 residues. The germline V gene has CDR1 SQVTM and CDR2 ANQGSEA. The CDR3 DNA sequence: TGCAGCGTTGAAGGGACAGCTAGCACAGATACGCAGTATTTT. Amino acids: CSVEGTASTDTQYF.

This clonotype was seen once. The J gene is TRBJ2-7, the V gene TRBV27; D is uncertain. This CDR3 has 13 amino acids. The V end lost 6 bases, the J end lost 9 bases, and 18 bases lay between the germline ends. Germline lookup yields CDR1 MNHEY and CDR2 SMNVEV (reference sequence). For the CDR3, the DNA is TGTGCCAGCAGCGTTTATTCAGGCGGCTGGCAGTACTTC. It encodes CASSVYSGGWQYF.

The chain uses TRBV30 and TRBJ1-1; TRBD1 matches 9 bases. This CDR3 has 16 residues. Per the germline V gene, CDR1 is GTSNPN and CDR2 is SVGIG (reference sequence). Unmatched junction bases numbered 15, after V lost 5 bases and J lost 5 bases. CDR3 sequence reads: CAWGTGTLGTRTEAFF. CDR3 DNA sequence: TGTGCCTGGGGGACAGGGACCCTGGGAACGAGAACTGAAGCTTTCTTT.

The CDR3 loop reads CASSSGGTSTDTQYF. The CDR3 nucleotides are TGTGCCAGCAGCTCCGGGGGGACTAGCACAGATACGCAGTATTTT. The chain has TRBV7-9 and TRBJ2-3; 7 bases fit TRBD2. From germline, CDR1 is SEHNR and CDR2 FQNEAQ (reference sequence). J lost 0 bases, V lost 4 bases, and 4 bases had no gene match. The CDR3 loop spans 15 amino acids. The whole variable domain, filled in from reference TRBV7-9 and TRBJ2-3, reads DTGVSQNPRHKITKRGQNVTFRCDPISEHNRLYWYRQTLGQGPEFLTYFQNEAQLEKSRLLSDRFSAERPKGSFSTLEIQRTEQGDSAMYLCASSSGGTSTDTQYFGPGTRLTVL.

This chain links TRBV5-4 with TRBJ2-5, with 12 bases aligning to TRBD2. The CDR3 runs 18 residues. The J segment lost 1 base and the V segment lost 2 bases, leaving 9 bases of the junction unmatched. CDR1 SGHNT and CDR2 YYREEE come from the germline V gene (reference sequence). In nucleotides, the CDR3 is TGTGCCAGCAGCTTAGGGGCTAGCGGGAGGGCCCCCCAAGAGACCCAGTACTTC. The encoded protein is CASSLGASGRAPQETQYF.

The chain is built from TRBV12-3 or TRBV12-4 and TRBJ2-1, with D perhaps matching TRBD2 (6 bases). This CDR3 comprises 11 residues. V lost 3 bases, J lost 12 bases, and 9 bases lay in between. The CDR3 spells CASSFAGRQFF. The CDR3 region has the DNA TGTGCCAGCAGTTTCGCCGGGAGGCAGTTCTTC.

The rearrangement links TRBV4-1 to TRBJ2-7; 7 positions match TRBD2. Trimming cost V 1 base and J 5 bases; bases outside gene matches: 14. CDR1 is MGHRA and CDR2 is YSYEKL in the germline V gene. This CDR3 comprises 17 residues. The CDR3 DNA reads as TGCGCCAGCAGCCAAGGACATCAGCTAGCGGCCCGCCACGAGCAGTACTTC. It yields the protein CASSQGHQLAARHEQYF.

The chain links TRBV18 to TRBJ2-2; 8 nucleotides match TRBD1. Germline CDR1 KGHSH, CDR2 LQKENI. Trimming cost V 4 bases and J 7 bases; bases outside gene matches: 2. The length of the CDR3 is 13 residues. CDR3 amino acids: CASSLDRVGELFF. CDR3 in DNA: TGTGCCAGCTCACTGGACAGGGTCGGGGAGCTGTTTTTT.

This rearrangement joins TRBV4-2 to TRBJ2-3; unclear D gene. The CDR3 covers 16 residues. Trimming took off 0 bases at V and 2 bases at J, with 12 bases between the two ends. Germline V gene sequence: CDR1 LGHNA, CDR2 YNFKEQ. CDR3 residues: CASSQEASLVTDTQYF. The CDR3 DNA follows: TGTGCCAGCAGCCAAGAGGCGAGTCTAGTCACAGATACGCAGTATTTT.

The chain uses TRBV12-3 or TRBV12-4 and TRBJ1-2; D remains unclear. V was shortened by 7 bases and J by 3 bases, with 15 bases between the two germline ends. The length of the CDR3 is 14 residues. The CDR3 sequence is CASTRGYTDYGYTF. DNA for the CDR3: TGTGCCAGCACCCGTGGATACACGGACTATGGCTACACCTTC.

This chain links TRBV29-1 with TRBJ1-1; D is uncertain. The CDR3 is 13 residues long. V shed 4 bases and J shed 2 bases, with 11 bases lying between them. Per the germline V gene, CDR1 is SQVTM and CDR2 is ANQGSEA. The chain's CDR3 is CSVAGQSNTEAFF. The CDR3 bases are TGCAGCGTTGCCGGGCAGAGTAACACTGAAGCTTTCTTT.

CDR3 in DNA: TGTGCCAGCAGCCAAGACATGGGACAGGGTGGGGCCGGGGAGCTGTTTTTT. This gives the protein CASSQDMGQGGAGELFF. V usage is TRBV4-2 and J usage is TRBJ2-2; 9 positions agree with TRBD1. This CDR3 is built from 17 residues. J gave up 6 bases and V 0 bases, and 8 bases lay outside the gene matches. In germline, CDR1 is LGHNA, CDR2 YNFKEQ.

This chain joins TRBV12-3 or TRBV12-4 and TRBJ2-5; weak D call: TRBD2 (6 bases). The ends were cut back, 7 bases at V and 1 base at J, with 13 bases in the middle. This CDR3 has 14 residues. The CDR3 DNA is TGTGCCAGCACCGTAGGGACTTTCCAAGAGACCCAGTACTTC. Amino acid sequence: CASTVGTFQETQYF.

CDR3 nucleotide sequence: TGCGCCAGCAGCTTGGGACACCCCTTCTACGAGCAGTACTTC. It encodes CASSLGHPFYEQYF. V gene TRBV5-1 combines with J gene TRBJ2-7; D ambiguous. CDR3 length: 14 residues. Germline assignment: CDR1 SGHRS and CDR2 YFSETQ. The V and J ends lost 0 bases and 3 bases respectively, with 10 bases between them.

The chain joins TRBV27 to TRBJ2-7; 7 nucleotides match TRBD1. CDR3 length equals 14 residues. J was trimmed by 2 bases and V by 5 bases; bases with no gene match: 6. Germline V gene data show CDR1 as MNHEY and CDR2 as SMNVEV (reference sequence). CDR3 region: CASSTKTGTYEQYF. CDR3 DNA: TGTGCCAGCAGTACCAAGACAGGGACCTACGAGCAGTACTTC.